Below are 27 T cell receptor beta chains sequenced from a single sample in a study of graft-versus-host responses after intestinal transplantation. The antigens for these receptors are not known. Profiling relied on immunoSEQ multiplex PCR, and the TCRdb table lists in-frame clones only, not all of them. The table shows under 65,000 clones, with around 92% occurring only once. The sample here was unstimulated CD4+ T cells sorted from spleen or lymph node cells, taken before transplant. The receptor source for this set is a human donor who was the organ donor for an intestinal transplant.

V usage is TRBV5-1 and J usage is TRBJ2-3; the match to TRBD1 covers 7 bases. Germline V gene lookup returns CDR1 SGHRS and CDR2 YFSETQ. This CDR3 region has 15 residues. Germline trimming cut 4 bases from V and 0 bases from J; bases unmatched to any gene: 5. As DNA, the CDR3 is TGCGCCAGCAGCCGCTGGACAGGCAGCACAGATACGCAGTATTTT. This gives the protein CASSRWTGSTDTQYF.

The chain combines TRBV6-6 with TRBJ2-7; the D is unclear. Germline CDR1 MNHNY, CDR2 SVGAGI (reference sequence). V was trimmed by 4 bases and J by 3 bases, leaving 13 bases between them. This CDR3 has 14 amino acids. CDR3 nucleotides: TGTGCCAGCAGTTCCCAGGCCCAGTTCTACGAGCAGTACTTC. Protein: CASSSQAQFYEQYF.

The rearrangement links TRBV5-1 to TRBJ1-2; D may be TRBD1 (5 bases). Germline values: CDR1 SGHRS, CDR2 YFSETQ. This CDR3 spans 13 amino acids. V was shortened by 4 bases and J by 4 bases, with 11 bases between the two germline ends. Written as DNA, the CDR3 is TGCGCCAGCAGCGAGGGGCAGGTCTATGGCTACACCTTC. Translation gives CASSEGQVYGYTF. Based on the CDR3 plus reference TRBV5-1 and TRBJ1-2, the full variable domain is KAGVTQTPRYLIKTRGQQVTLSCSPISGHRSVSWYQQTPGQGLQFLFEYFSETQRNKGNFPGRFSGRQFSNSRSEMNVSTLELGDSALYLCASSEGQVYGYTFGSGTRLTVV.

V and J are TRBV5-4 and TRBJ2-1; 15 bases are shared with TRBD2. V was clipped by 4 bases and J by 7 bases; unmatched bases: 6. Germline V gene sequence: CDR1 SGHNT, CDR2 YYREEE (reference sequence). CDR3 size: 16 residues. CDR3 coding DNA: TGTGCCAGCAGCCAGCCCGGGACTAGCGGGGGGAATGAGCAGTTCTTC. Translated, it gives CASSQPGTSGGNEQFF.

This clone was seen a handful of times. The V gene is TRBV11-2, the J gene TRBJ1-3, with 11 positions matching TRBD1. This CDR3 is built from 17 residues. Germline V gives CDR1 SGHAT, CDR2 FQNNGV. The trim removed 8 bases at V and 4 bases at J, leaving 13 bases unmatched. Here the CDR3 DNA reads TGTGCCAGCCAACGGACAGGGGGCATAAGTGTCGGAAACACCATATATTTT. This translates into CASQRTGGISVGNTIYF. Supplemented by reference TRBV11-2 and TRBJ1-3, the full variable domain reads EAGVAQSPRYKIIEKRQSVAFWCNPISGHATLYWYQQILGQGPKLLIQFQNNGVVDDSQLPKDRFSAERLKGVDSTLKIQPAKLEDSAVYLCASQRTGGISVGNTIYFGEGSWLTVV.

This chain uses TRBV7-9 with TRBJ1-2; the match to TRBD1 covers 7 bases. In germline, CDR1 is SEHNR, CDR2 FQNEAQ (reference sequence). With 3 bases clipped from V and 3 bases from J, the junction kept 1 base outside the gene matches. The CDR3 spans 13 residues. The CDR3 sequence is CASSFTGDYGYTF. The CDR3, as DNA: TGTGCCAGCAGCTTTACAGGGGACTATGGCTACACCTTC.

The chain joins TRBV7-9 to TRBJ2-7; 7 positions agree with TRBD2. Trimming at V came to 0 bases and at J to 7 bases, leaving 6 bases not matched to a gene. In germline, CDR1 is SEHNR, CDR2 FQNEAQ (reference sequence). The CDR3 is 14 residues long. The CDR3 region is CASSLARGSGEQYF. CDR3 coding DNA: TGTGCCAGCAGCTTAGCGCGGGGTAGCGGGGAGCAGTACTTC.

The rearrangement uses TRBV6-5 and TRBJ1-2, with a tentative D call TRBD1 (5 bases). Germline CDR1 is MNHEY and CDR2 is SVGAGI. The CDR3 has 14 residues. V shed 6 bases and J shed 7 bases, with 18 bases lying between them. In nucleotides, the CDR3 is TGTGCCAGCAGCCCTCTGGGAGGGGCTTTTGGCTACACCTTC. Protein product: CASSPLGGAFGYTF.

In this sample, this clone turned up once. The rearrangement uses TRBV19 and TRBJ2-5; 8 bases are shared with TRBD1. The CDR3 runs to 14 residues. The germline V gene has CDR1 LNHDA and CDR2 SQIVND (reference sequence). The trim removed 4 bases at V and 0 bases at J, leaving 1 base unmatched. The CDR3 sequence is CASSKDRDQETQYF. The CDR3, as DNA: TGTGCCAGTAGTAAGGACAGGGACCAAGAGACCCAGTACTTC.

The CDR3 region is CASSTYGSYGYTF. The DNA for the CDR3 is TGTGCCAGCAGCACGTACGGGAGTTATGGCTACACCTTC. The chain joins TRBV5-4 to TRBJ1-2; D gene ambiguous. Trimming cost V 4 bases and J 5 bases, with 12 bases left between them. The V gene's germline CDR1 is SGHNT and CDR2 YYREEE (reference sequence). The CDR3 extends over 13 amino acids.

The CDR3 DNA reads TGCGCCAGCAGCCAAGTAGTTCGTTCCTACAATGAGCAGTTCTTC. Protein: CASSQVVRSYNEQFF. The rearrangement uses TRBV4-3 and TRBJ2-1; no reliable D call. Trimming left V 1 base short and J 1 base short, with 8 bases between. This CDR3 is 15 amino acids long. The V gene's germline CDR1 is LGHNA and CDR2 YSLEER.

This sequence joins TRBV7-9 and TRBJ1-2; perhaps TRBD1 as D (5 bases). CDR3 length equals 17 residues. Germline assignment: CDR1 SEHNR and CDR2 FQNEAQ (reference sequence). The ends were cut back, 8 bases at V and 0 bases at J, with 22 bases in the middle. The chain's CDR3 is CASLRMTDSVANYGYTF. DNA of the CDR3: TGTGCCAGCCTGCGAATGACCGACAGTGTTGCTAACTATGGCTACACCTTC.

Here the CDR3 DNA reads TGTGCCAGCAGCGGGACAGGGGGCGGAGAGACCCAGTACTTC. Its translation is CASSGTGGGETQYF. The rearrangement joins TRBV9 to TRBJ2-5, with TRBD1 matching over 11 bases. The CDR3 is 14 residues long. Germline lookup yields CDR1 SGDLS and CDR2 YYNGEE. J gave up 4 bases and V 3 bases, and 2 bases lay outside the gene matches.

This chain uses TRBV4-1 with TRBJ2-4; 7 bases fit TRBD2. The CDR3 sequence is 16 residues long. The V gene's germline CDR1 is MGHRA and CDR2 YSYEKL. The V and J ends lost 1 base and 4 bases, in that order; junction bases with no gene match: 7. DNA for the CDR3: TGCGCCAGCAGCCAAGGTTTGGGGGGGGAGAAAAACATTCAGTACTTC. Its translation is CASSQGLGGEKNIQYF.

The rearrangement links TRBV9 to TRBJ2-1; no clear D gene. The CDR3 runs 13 residues. Trimming left V 0 bases short and J 8 bases short, with 9 bases between. Germline V CDR1 and CDR2: SGDLS, YYNGEE. The CDR3 DNA reads TGTGCCAGCAGCGTAGAGGATTGGGATGAGCAGTTCTTC. Translation: CASSVEDWDEQFF.

J is TRBJ1-3 and V is TRBV6-5; a weak D match, TRBD1 (6 bases). This CDR3 is built from 13 residues. Deletions cut 6 bases from V and 5 bases from J, with 11 bases between. Germline V lookup: CDR1 MNHEY, CDR2 SVGAGI. The CDR3 loop is CASSAGDRNTIYF. Here the CDR3 DNA reads TGTGCCAGCAGCGCAGGGGATCGAAACACCATATATTTT.

The chain is built from TRBV14 and TRBJ2-7, with 8 bases matching TRBD1. With 6 bases clipped from V and 2 bases from J, the junction kept 3 bases outside the gene matches. Germline V gives CDR1 SGHDN, CDR2 FVKESK. This CDR3 is 13 amino acids long. CDR3 DNA: TGTGCCAGCAGGCCGACAGGGGCCTACGAGCAGTACTTC. Translating it yields CASRPTGAYEQYF.

The chain has TRBV30 and TRBJ2-5, with D unresolved. The CDR3 sequence is 11 residues long. The V end was cut by 3 bases, the J end by 3 bases, with 5 bases between. The V gene's germline CDR1 is GTSNPN and CDR2 SVGIG (reference sequence). The DNA for the CDR3 is TGTGCCTGGAGGGCAGAAGAGACCCAGTACTTC. Amino acids: CAWRAEETQYF.

This clone was seen more than once but under ten times. The chain combines TRBV10-3 with TRBJ1-2; tentatively, D is TRBD1 (6 bases). V was pared by 4 bases and J by 7 bases, with 10 bases between. CDR3 size: 12 residues. The germline V gene has CDR1 ENHRY and CDR2 SYGVKD. CDR3 sequence: CAISGQVFGYTF. The CDR3 nucleotides read TGTGCCATCAGTGGACAGGTTTTTGGCTACACCTTC.

The chain recombines TRBV5-1 with TRBJ2-2; 8 bases line up with TRBD1. After removal of 3 bases from V and 4 bases from J, the junction contained 5 bases not matched to a gene. The CDR3 contains 15 residues. In germline, CDR1 is SGHRS, CDR2 YFSETQ. CDR3 residues: CASSWDRPGTGELFF. CDR3 coding DNA: TGCGCCAGCAGCTGGGACAGGCCAGGCACCGGGGAGCTGTTTTTT. The variable domain in full, with the rest retrieved from reference TRBV5-1 and TRBJ2-2, is KAGVTQTPRYLIKTRGQQVTLSCSPISGHRSVSWYQQTPGQGLQFLFEYFSETQRNKGNFPGRFSGRQFSNSRSEMNVSTLELGDSALYLCASSWDRPGTGELFFGEGSRLTVL.

The chain is built from TRBV7-2 and TRBJ1-1; D might be TRBD1 (5 bases). Trimming took 2 bases from V and 3 from J, leaving 7 bases between them. The germline gives CDR1 SGHTA, CDR2 FQGNSA. The CDR3 totals 13 residues. CDR3 protein: CASSLSRDTEAFF. CDR3 DNA: TGTGCCAGCAGCTTAAGCAGGGACACTGAAGCTTTCTTT.

The rearrangement joins TRBV4-1 to TRBJ1-5, with 8 bases that match TRBD1. V shed 1 base, J shed 3 bases, and the junction held 8 bases outside the gene matches. The CDR3 loop spans 17 amino acids. From germline, CDR1 is MGHRA and CDR2 YSYEKL. The CDR3 bases are TGCGCCAGCAGCCAAGGTTTCGACAGGGGTTCCAATCAGCCCCAGCATTTT. Its protein is CASSQGFDRGSNQPQHF.

V and J are TRBV7-2 and TRBJ2-1; 10 bases are shared with TRBD1. J lost 0 bases, V lost 5 bases, and 4 bases had no gene match. CDR1 is SGHTA, CDR2 FQGNSA, per germline. This CDR3 comprises 16 residues. The CDR3 DNA sequence: TGTGCCAGCAGCCGGGACAGGGGTATCTCCTACAATGAGCAGTTCTTC. This gives the protein CASSRDRGISYNEQFF.

The chain carries TRBV6-5 and TRBJ1-1; 10 nucleotides align to TRBD1. This CDR3 spans 14 amino acids. Germline trimming cut 7 bases from V and 5 bases from J; bases unmatched to any gene: 7. From germline, CDR1 is MNHEY and CDR2 SVGAGI. The DNA for the CDR3 is TGTGCCAGCAACCCGACAGGGGGCGCAACTGAAGCTTTCTTT. It codes for CASNPTGGATEAFF.

This chain links TRBV30 with TRBJ2-5, with 11 bases that match TRBD1. The CDR3 spans 17 residues. Germline CDR1 reads GTSNPN; CDR2 reads SVGIG (reference sequence). The V segment lost 2 bases and the J segment 2 bases; nucleotides outside the gene matches: 10. CDR3 sequence reads: CAWSTPTDRGHQETQYF. In DNA form, the CDR3 reads TGTGCCTGGAGTACCCCTACGGACAGGGGGCATCAAGAGACCCAGTACTTC.

The chain carries TRBV27 and TRBJ1-6; D remains unclear. The V gene's germline CDR1 is MNHEY and CDR2 SMNVEV (reference sequence). CDR3 length: 11 residues. V lost 7 bases and J lost 7, with 5 bases in between. CDR3 sequence reads: CASTLNSPLHF. DNA for the CDR3: TGTGCCAGCACCTTGAATTCACCCCTCCACTTT.

This chain links TRBV6-1 with TRBJ1-1, with TRBD1 matching 7 bases. The CDR3 consists of 13 residues. Germline values: CDR1 MNHNS, CDR2 SASEGT. V shed 4 bases, J shed 5 bases, and the junction held 4 bases outside the gene matches. DNA of the CDR3: TGTGCCAGCAGTGTTCAGGGGGGGACTGAAGCTTTCTTT. This encodes CASSVQGGTEAFF.